The 31 T cell receptor beta chains below all came from one sample that was sequenced in a study of human T cells and chemical hapten exposure. TCRdb reprocessed the RACE reads via MiXCR and lists one record per CDR3 protein. The table shows 250,000 or so distinct CDR3 sequences, with 7.5% to 8% occurring only once. Time point specified: pre-sensitization, week 0. Treatment described: therapeutic diphenylcyclopropenone sensitization with weekly scalp DPC. The specimen comprised whole blood, sampled in connection with sensitization to the hapten diphenylcyclopropenone (DPC). The receptor set was obtained from a man younger than 30 with alopecia areata. Some clones in this sample may be carry-over from other donors' samples.

The table lists this clonotype with a few counts. This chain links TRBV20-1 with TRBJ1-1; possibly TRBD1 for D (5 bases). The CDR3 sequence is 12 residues long. From germline, CDR1 is DFQATT and CDR2 SNEGSKA (reference sequence). Between the trimmed V and J ends, which lost 6 bases and 5 bases, there was a span of 13 bases. CDR3 loop: CSATSGYTEAFF. CDR3 nucleotides: TGCAGTGCCACTTCAGGGTATACTGAAGCTTTCTTT.

The chain carries TRBV3-1 and TRBJ2-5; 10 bases are a match to TRBD2. CDR1 is LGHDT, CDR2 YNNKEL, per germline (reference sequence). Trimming cost V 0 bases and J 11 bases; bases outside gene matches: 9. CDR3 length equals 15 residues. CDR3 protein: CASSQEASGGKNQYF. The CDR3 DNA reads TGTGCCAGCAGCCAAGAAGCTAGCGGGGGAAAGAATCAGTACTTC.

This clonotype has more than one count but fewer than ten. V is TRBV10-3 and J is TRBJ2-3, with 10 bases lining up with TRBD2. CDR1 and CDR2 (germline): ENHRY, SYGVKD. This CDR3 has 18 amino acids. Trimming removed 0 bases from V and 0 bases from J; junction bases left unmatched: 6. CDR3 nucleotides: TGTGCCATCAGTGAGTCGAGGCTAGCGGGGGTGAGCACAGATACGCAGTATTTT. Its protein is CAISESRLAGVSTDTQYF.

Many counts were recorded for this clonotype. The genes are TRBV27 and TRBJ1-2; D unclear. CDR3 length: 14 amino acids. From germline, CDR1 is MNHEY and CDR2 SMNVEV (reference sequence). V shed 0 bases and J shed 0 bases, with 5 bases lying between them. CDR3 residues: CASSLSTSNYGYTF. CDR3 in DNA: TGTGCCAGCAGTTTATCAACGTCTAACTATGGCTACACCTTC.

This clonotype was found many times. The chain couples TRBV4-3 to TRBJ2-7; D tentatively reads TRBD1 or TRBD2 (5 bases each). Deletions cut 1 base from V and 7 bases from J, with 20 bases between. The CDR3 sequence is 16 residues long. Germline V gene lookup returns CDR1 LGHNA and CDR2 YSLEER. The DNA for the CDR3 is TGCGCCAGCAGCCAAGGTCAGGGACCCCTAAAAGGGGAGCAGTACTTC. This gives the protein CASSQGQGPLKGEQYF.

This clonotype occurred a few times. The chain recombines TRBV6-5 with TRBJ2-5; D may be TRBD1 or TRBD2 (5 bases each). With 5 bases removed from V and 5 bases from J, the gap between germline ends came to 15 bases. This CDR3 has 14 residues. In germline, CDR1 is MNHEY, CDR2 SVGAGI. In nucleotides, the CDR3 is TGTGCCAGCAGTACGTGGGGTCGGGACGAGACCCAGTACTTC. Translating gives CASSTWGRDETQYF.

This clonotype was picked up many times. The V call is TRBV7-2, the J call TRBJ2-1; tentatively, D is TRBD1 or TRBD2 (5 bases each). This CDR3 has 14 residues. V lost 3 bases to trimming and J lost 3 bases, with 9 bases between them. Germline V gene sequence: CDR1 SGHTA, CDR2 FQGNSA. The CDR3 sequence is CASSLGTLYNEQFF. In DNA, the CDR3 is TGTGCCAGCAGCTTGGGGACGCTCTACAATGAGCAGTTCTTC.

This clonotype turned up a few times. The chain couples TRBV12-3 or TRBV12-4 to TRBJ2-5, with D possibly called TRBD1 or TRBD2 (5 bases each). There are 14 residues in the CDR3. The V end lost 5 bases, the J end lost 7 bases, and 17 bases lay between the germline ends. In DNA form, the CDR3 reads TGTGCCAGCAGTCCGATCCGGGGTAGGGGGACCCAGTACTTC. This translates into CASSPIRGRGTQYF.

This clonotype appeared many times. This chain joins TRBV2 and TRBJ2-7; maybe TRBD2 (6 bases). This CDR3 comprises 12 residues. Trimming stripped 6 bases from V and 4 bases from J, with 10 bases between. The germline CDR1 and CDR2 sequences are SNHLY and FYNNEI. The CDR3: CASSPRGYEQYV. CDR3 DNA: TGTGCCAGCAGCCCGCGGGGTTACGAGCAGTACGTC.

Concerning this clonotype itself: A read error may account for a junction end that differs from germline. This sequence joins TRBV18 and TRBJ1-6; 7 nucleotides match TRBD1. Germline CDR1 is KGHSH and CDR2 is LQKENI. The CDR3 has 18 residues. In DNA form, the CDR3 reads TGTACCAGCTCACGACTCCGGGACAGAAGCTCCTATAATTCACCCCTCCACTTT. Its translation is CTSSRLRDRSSYNSPLHF.

The rearrangement links TRBV2 to TRBJ2-3, with D perhaps matching TRBD1 or TRBD2 (6 bases each). This CDR3 comprises 15 residues. Germline V gives CDR1 SNHLY, CDR2 FYNNEI. The V and J ends lost 5 bases and 4 bases respectively, with 16 bases between them. The CDR3 protein is CASSRHGGRADTQYF. Written as DNA, the CDR3 is TGTGCCAGCAGTAGGCACGGGGGCCGGGCAGATACGCAGTATTTT.

The chain links TRBV7-2 to TRBJ1-1; the D gene is possibly TRBD1 (5 bases). Between the trimmed V and J ends, which lost 2 bases and 3 bases, there was a span of 10 bases. From germline, CDR1 is SGHTA and CDR2 FQGNSA. This CDR3 has 14 amino acids. CDR3 in DNA: TGTGCCAGCAGCTTACAGGGCGTGGACACTGAAGCTTTCTTT. It specifies CASSLQGVDTEAFF.

The chain has TRBV7-3 and TRBJ2-2; TRBD1 aligns across 11 bases. This CDR3 region has 15 residues. CDR1 is SGHTA, CDR2 FQGTGA, per germline. V gave up 5 bases and J gave up 4 bases; unmatched junction bases: 3. This CDR3 is CASSRDRGTTGELFF. The CDR3 DNA sequence: TGTGCCAGCAGCCGGGACAGGGGGACCACCGGGGAGCTGTTTTTT.

A few counts support this clonotype. This chain joins TRBV28 and TRBJ1-4; no firm D call. The V end was cut by 7 bases, the J end by 5 bases, with 11 bases between. The CDR3 runs 13 residues. Germline CDR1 MDHEN, CDR2 SYDVKM. The CDR3 DNA is TGTGCCAGCAAGCAAGGGCCCAATGAAAAACTGTTTTTT. It translates to CASKQGPNEKLFF. The full variable domain, with the rest looked up from reference TRBV28 and TRBJ1-4, is DVKVTQSSRYLVKRTGEKVFLECVQDMDHENMFWYRQDPGLGLRLIYFSYDVKMKEKGDIPEGYSVSREKKERFSLILESASTNQTSMYLCASKQGPNEKLFFGSGTQLSVL.

There are many counts of this clonotype. The chain carries TRBV9 and TRBJ1-1, with 9 bases matching TRBD1. Germline-derived CDR1 and CDR2 are SGDLS and YYNGEE. V shed 0 bases and J 5 bases; nucleotides not matched to a gene: 5. The CDR3 has 15 residues. This chain's CDR3 is CASSVGGQGRTEAFF. CDR3 coding DNA: TGTGCCAGCAGCGTAGGGGGACAGGGCCGAACTGAAGCTTTCTTT. Looking up the rest from reference TRBV9 and TRBJ1-1 gives the full variable domain: DSGVTQTPKHLITATGQRVTLRCSPRSGDLSVYWYQQSLDQGLQFLIQYYNGEERAKGNILERFSAQQFPDLHSELNLSSLELGDSALYFCASSVGGQGRTEAFFGQGTRLTVV.

This clonotype was detected a few times. The chain joins TRBV6-1 to TRBJ1-2; D gene unclear. This CDR3 spans 14 amino acids. With 0 bases removed from V and 8 bases from J, the gap between germline ends came to 13 bases. Germline values: CDR1 MNHNS, CDR2 SASEGT. The CDR3 is CASSEAELMSGYTF. The CDR3 DNA is TGTGCCAGCAGTGAAGCAGAGTTAATGAGCGGCTACACCTTC.

This clonotype was detected only a few times. The CDR3: CASAGTSGNEQFF. The CDR3 coding sequence is TGTGCCAGTGCCGGGACTAGCGGCAATGAGCAGTTCTTC. The chain combines TRBV19 with TRBJ2-1; 11 bases align to TRBD2. The germline V gene has CDR1 LNHDA and CDR2 SQIVND (reference sequence). This CDR3 region has 13 residues. Losses at the gene ends were 8 bases for V and 6 bases for J; bases not matched to a gene: 3.

The genes are TRBV5-1 and TRBJ2-3; no clear D. V lost 3 bases, J lost 4 bases, and 15 bases lay in between. The V gene's germline CDR1 is SGHRS and CDR2 YFSETQ. The CDR3 is 15 residues long. CDR3 sequence (DNA): TGCGCCAGCAGCTGGCGGTTAGCAGGCCCAGATACGCAGTATTTT. It translates to CASSWRLAGPDTQYF.

This sequence joins TRBV5-1 and TRBJ2-7; D might be TRBD1 (6 bases). The CDR3 runs 15 residues. Trimming took off 4 bases at V and 2 bases at J, with 16 bases between the two ends. Germline V CDR1 and CDR2: SGHRS, YFSETQ. CDR3 in DNA: TGCGCCAGCAGCCCCGGACAGTGGCGCCCCTACGAGCAGTACTTC. Its translation: CASSPGQWRPYEQYF.

This clonotype appeared a few times. The V call is TRBV7-2, the J call TRBJ1-4; D gene ambiguous. CDR3 length: 12 amino acids. V was shortened by 5 bases and J by 4 bases, with 5 bases between the two germline ends. Germline V gene lookup returns CDR1 SGHTA and CDR2 FQGNSA. The CDR3 nucleotides are TGTGCCAGCAGCCGAAATAATGAAAAACTGTTTTTT. Its protein is CASSRNNEKLFF.

This sequence joins TRBV28 and TRBJ2-1; TRBD1 aligns across 7 bases. The CDR3 is 16 amino acids. V trimming: 3 bases; J trimming: 5 bases; junction bases outside the gene matches: 10. CDR1 MDHEN and CDR2 SYDVKM come from the germline V gene. The CDR3 spells CASSLPSGQPNNEQFF. DNA for the CDR3: TGTGCCAGCAGTTTGCCGTCGGGACAGCCTAACAATGAGCAGTTCTTC. Together with reference TRBV28 and TRBJ2-1, the CDR3 gives the full variable domain: DVKVTQSSRYLVKRTGEKVFLECVQDMDHENMFWYRQDPGLGLRLIYFSYDVKMKEKGDIPEGYSVSREKKERFSLILESASTNQTSMYLCASSLPSGQPNNEQFFGPGTRLTVL.

A few counts support this clonotype. The V call is TRBV25-1, the J call TRBJ1-6; D gene unclear. Trimming shortened V by 2 bases and J by 4 bases, and 18 bases separated the two germline ends. The CDR3 is 18 amino acids. The germline V gene has CDR1 MGHDK and CDR2 SYGVNS. The CDR3 nucleotides are TGTGCCAGCAGTGAACCACGTTCGGGTCCAGGATATAATTCACCCCTCCACTTT. This translates into CASSEPRSGPGYNSPLHF.

The chain carries TRBV29-1 and TRBJ1-1; D not certain. V lost 3 bases, J lost 3 bases, and 8 bases lay in between. The length of the CDR3 is 12 residues. Germline V lookup: CDR1 SQVTM, CDR2 ANQGSEA. The CDR3 sequence: CSVDQRHTEAFF. The CDR3 DNA follows: TGCAGCGTTGACCAGCGGCACACTGAAGCTTTCTTT.

This clonotype has a count of ten or more. V usage is TRBV7-9 and J usage is TRBJ1-1; no clear D. The CDR3 is 13 amino acids. The germline V and J ends were trimmed by 5 bases and 0 bases, with 7 bases remaining between them. The germline V gene encodes CDR1 SEHNR and CDR2 FQNEAQ (reference sequence). The CDR3 bases are TGTGCCAGCAGCCTAGACATGAACACTGAAGCTTTCTTT. Translated, it gives CASSLDMNTEAFF.

This chain uses TRBV12-3 or TRBV12-4 with TRBJ2-2, with D possibly matching TRBD2 (5 bases). Between the trimmed V and J ends, which lost 4 bases and 5 bases, there was a span of 14 bases. CDR3 size: 15 residues. The CDR3 region has the DNA TGTGCCAGCAGTTCCCGGAGAGGGATTACCGGGGAGCTGTTTTTT. It codes for CASSSRRGITGELFF.

V and J are TRBV7-9 and TRBJ1-2; 8 positions match TRBD1. The CDR3 sequence is 15 residues long. Germline V gives CDR1 SEHNR, CDR2 FQNEAQ (reference sequence). Losses at the gene ends were 4 bases for V and 6 bases for J; bases not matched to a gene: 10. CDR3 protein: CASSSPRQGANGYTF. The CDR3 nucleotides read TGTGCCAGCAGCTCCCCCCGGCAGGGGGCTAATGGCTACACCTTC.

This clonotype was seen a handful of times. The V call is TRBV7-8, the J call TRBJ1-5, with no clear D. V lost 1 base and J 7 bases, leaving 14 bases between the germline ends. In germline, CDR1 is SGHVS, CDR2 FQNEAQ. The CDR3 length is 15 residues. CDR3 DNA sequence: TGTGCCAGCAGCTTAGTCCTAGGCGCCGGCCAGCCCCAGCATTTT. Protein sequence: CASSLVLGAGQPQHF.

This chain joins TRBV7-9 and TRBJ2-1, with 8 bases aligning to TRBD2. The CDR3 runs to 17 residues. CDR1 and CDR2 from the germline V gene are SEHNR and FQNEAQ (reference sequence). With 5 bases clipped from V and 4 bases from J, the junction kept 13 bases outside the gene matches. The CDR3 nucleotides read TGTGCCAGCAGCCTCAGCGGGGGTGTCGGAAGATACAATGAGCAGTTCTTC. Its protein is CASSLSGGVGRYNEQFF.

This clonotype was seen a handful of times. The chain's CDR3 is CASSYSPSYEQYF. The CDR3 bases are TGTGCCAGCAGTTACTCACCCTCCTACGAGCAGTACTTC. This chain links TRBV6-2 or TRBV6-3 with TRBJ2-7; D gene uncertain. CDR3 size: 13 residues. Germline loops: CDR1 MNHEY, CDR2 SVGEGT. Trimming cost V 0 bases and J 0 bases, with 3 bases left between them.

This clonotype was detected only a few times. The V and J genes are TRBV9 and TRBJ2-6, with 7 bases aligning to TRBD1. The ends lost 2 bases at V and 2 bases at J; junction bases unmatched: 4. The germline CDR1 and CDR2 sequences are SGDLS and YYNGEE. The CDR3 sequence is 16 residues long. In DNA form, the CDR3 reads TGTGCCAGCAGCGTTACAGGGGTTGCTGGGGCCAACGTCCTGACTTTC. Translated, it gives CASSVTGVAGANVLTF.

The chain links TRBV2 to TRBJ2-7; D perhaps matches TRBD2 (5 bases). Germline V CDR1 and CDR2: SNHLY, FYNNEI. V gave up 9 bases and J gave up 7 bases, with 13 bases separating them. The length of the CDR3 is 11 residues. The CDR3: CARRGPREQYV. The CDR3 DNA reads as TGTGCCAGACGGGGTCCAAGGGAGCAGTACGTC.